Sequencing of this T cell receptor beta chain was carried out in a study of T cell responses to AZD1222 COVID-19 vaccine. This table comes from immunoSEQ multiplex PCR, and its TCRdb copy is limited to in-frame clones, with some not included. Among 84,000 or so clones listed, over 75% were seen once. The CDR3 sequence is 15 residues long. Germline V gene data show CDR1 as MNHEY and CDR2 as SVGAGI. Trimming shortened V by 2 bases and J by 0 bases, and 10 bases separated the two germline ends. Sample: peripheral blood, taken on day 0 of AZD1222 vaccination. The receptor was derived from an adult in good health. V is TRBV6-5 and J is TRBJ1-1; D might be TRBD1 (5 bases). The CDR3 spells CASSYGDRLNTEAFF. The CDR3 nucleotides are TGTGCCAGCAGTTACGGGGACCGATTGAACACTGAAGCTTTCTTT.